The sequence of this T cell receptor (beta chain) was determined in a study of CD8 T cells in ankylosing spondylitis. Study-wide findings and caveats: Reportedly, significant enrichment of disease-linked clones occurred in matched ankylosing spondylitis synovial fluid. Ankylosing spondylitis blood seemed to carry a telltale TCR beta motif made of several highly homologous variants. Disease-linked clones had a CD8+ phenotype and relatively low frequency in peripheral blood.

V was shortened by 4 bases and J by 3 bases, with 10 bases between the two germline ends. The CDR3 loop spans 14 amino acids. From germline, CDR1 is SGHTS and CDR2 YDEGEE. As the method for making TCR beta libraries, quantitative 5'-RACE with molecular barcodes was used. MiXCR was run by TCRdb on the 5' RACE reads, yielding one entry per CDR3 protein. Of roughly 250,000 distinct CDR3 sequences listed, about 10% are singletons. This clonotype came up many times. Its antigen is unidentified. The TCR sequence derives from a male donor with ankylosing spondylitis or in good health (not recorded which). This chain uses TRBV5-8 with TRBJ1-4, with a weak D call TRBD1 (5 bases). The sequencing sample was made of blood, either unsorted or a sorted T cell fraction (not recorded which). The CDR3 bases are TGTGCCAGCAGCCGCCGGGGCCCTAATGAAAAACTGTTTTTT. This gives the protein CASSRRGPNEKLFF.